This T cell receptor beta chain was identified during a study of blood T cell repertoires in COVID-19. Across the whole study: Samples representing acute and convalescent COVID-19 were sourced from the United States, Italy and Spain. In each case, the material was cDNA or gDNA derived from T cells, B-cell-depleted T cells, or PBMCs.

Study processing details: Using reference gene primer amplification, nucleated cell counts were estimated. Assay used: immunoSEQ multiplex PCR; TCRdb lists only in-frame clones, some missing. V, J and clone size reflect that table, while D and trimming were determined from the DNA. The sample yields about 130,000 clones, 85% seen once. The source material was peripheral blood. The receptor's source is a human donor in a cohort sampled during active COVID-19.

The CDR3 nucleotides read TGTGCCAGCAGTGAGGCGGGGGGGCGATCGGAGGAGCAGTTCTTC. This gives the protein CASSEAGGRSEEQFF. V and J are TRBV6-4 and TRBJ2-1; 9 bases match TRBD2. The V gene end was trimmed by 3 bases and the J gene end by 10 bases; junction bases not matched to a gene: 10. The germline gives CDR1 MRHNA, CDR2 SNTAGT. The CDR3 totals 15 residues.